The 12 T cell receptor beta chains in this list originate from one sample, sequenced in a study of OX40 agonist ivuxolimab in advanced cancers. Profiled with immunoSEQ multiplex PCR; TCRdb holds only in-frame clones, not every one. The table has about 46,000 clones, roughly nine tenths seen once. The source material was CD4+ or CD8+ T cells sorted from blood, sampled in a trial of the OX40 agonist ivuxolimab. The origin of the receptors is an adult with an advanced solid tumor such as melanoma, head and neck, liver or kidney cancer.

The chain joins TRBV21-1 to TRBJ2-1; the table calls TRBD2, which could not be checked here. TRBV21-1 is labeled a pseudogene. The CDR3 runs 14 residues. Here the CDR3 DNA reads TGTGCCAGCATCCTCGGGAGCTCCTACAATGAGCAGTTCTTC. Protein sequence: CASILGSSYNEQFF.

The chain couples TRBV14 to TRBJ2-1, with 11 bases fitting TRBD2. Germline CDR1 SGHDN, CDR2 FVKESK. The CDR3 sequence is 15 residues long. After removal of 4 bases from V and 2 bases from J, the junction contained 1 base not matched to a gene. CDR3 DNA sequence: TGTGCCAGCAGCCCGGGACTAGCGGCCTACAATGAGCAGTTCTTC. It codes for CASSPGLAAYNEQFF.

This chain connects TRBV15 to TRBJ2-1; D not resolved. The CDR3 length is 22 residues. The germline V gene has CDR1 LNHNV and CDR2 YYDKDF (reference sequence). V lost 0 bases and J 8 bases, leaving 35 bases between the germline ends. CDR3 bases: TGTGCCACCAGCAGAGAGAATGCGATAGTGTGGGAAGAATCCCACACCGGTGATGAGCAGTTCTTC. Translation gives CATSRENAIVWEESHTGDEQFF.

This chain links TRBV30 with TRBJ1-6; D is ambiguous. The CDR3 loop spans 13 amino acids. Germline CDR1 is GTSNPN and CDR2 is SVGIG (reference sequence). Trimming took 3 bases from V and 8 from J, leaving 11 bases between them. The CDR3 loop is CAWRGIGDSPLHF. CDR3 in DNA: TGTGCCTGGAGGGGAATCGGGGATTCACCCCTCCACTTT.

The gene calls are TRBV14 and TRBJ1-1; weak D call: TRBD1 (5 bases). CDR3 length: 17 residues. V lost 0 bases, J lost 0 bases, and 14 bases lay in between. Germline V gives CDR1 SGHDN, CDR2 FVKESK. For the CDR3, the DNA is TGTGCCAGCAGCCAAGATGGCGAGGGGCCAATGAACACTGAAGCTTTCTTT. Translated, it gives CASSQDGEGPMNTEAFF.

The CDR3 protein is CAIRGPGPAGDYEQYV. In DNA form, the CDR3 reads TGTGCCATCAGGGGACCGGGGCCAGCGGGGGACTACGAGCAGTACGTC. The rearrangement joins TRBV10-3 to TRBJ2-7, with 8 bases identical to TRBD2. V trimming: 6 bases; J trimming: 3 bases; junction bases outside the gene matches: 13. The CDR3 is 16 residues long. Per germline, CDR1 ENHRY and CDR2 SYGVKD.

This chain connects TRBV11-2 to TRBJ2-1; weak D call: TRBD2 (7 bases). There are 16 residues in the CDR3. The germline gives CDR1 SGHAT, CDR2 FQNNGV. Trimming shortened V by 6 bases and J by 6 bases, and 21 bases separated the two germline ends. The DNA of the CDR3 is TGTGCCAGCAGAATCTCAGGGATCGGGGGGCCCAATGAGCAGTTCTTC. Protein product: CASRISGIGGPNEQFF.

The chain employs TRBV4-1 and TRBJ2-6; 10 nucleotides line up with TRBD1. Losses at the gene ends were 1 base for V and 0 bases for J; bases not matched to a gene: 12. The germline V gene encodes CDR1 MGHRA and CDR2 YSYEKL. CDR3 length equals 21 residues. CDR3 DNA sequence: TGCGCCAGCAGCCAAGGGATACTTAGGACAGGGGGAACCTCTGGGGCCAACGTCCTGACTTTC. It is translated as CASSQGILRTGGTSGANVLTF.

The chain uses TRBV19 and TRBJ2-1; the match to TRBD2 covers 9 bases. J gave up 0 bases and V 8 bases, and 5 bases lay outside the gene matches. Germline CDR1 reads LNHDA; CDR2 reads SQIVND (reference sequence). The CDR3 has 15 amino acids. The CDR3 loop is CASCRSGSSYNEQFF. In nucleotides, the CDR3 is TGTGCCAGTTGTCGTAGCGGGAGCTCCTACAATGAGCAGTTCTTC.

The chain's CDR3 is CASSPLAGGHNEQFF. In DNA form, the CDR3 reads TGTGCCAGCAGTCCACTAGCGGGGGGCCACAATGAGCAGTTCTTC. The chain carries TRBV7-9 and TRBJ2-1; 12 bases are shared with TRBD2. The CDR3 covers 15 residues. In germline, CDR1 is SEHNR, CDR2 FQNEAQ (reference sequence). J gave up 5 bases and V 6 bases, and 5 bases lay outside the gene matches.

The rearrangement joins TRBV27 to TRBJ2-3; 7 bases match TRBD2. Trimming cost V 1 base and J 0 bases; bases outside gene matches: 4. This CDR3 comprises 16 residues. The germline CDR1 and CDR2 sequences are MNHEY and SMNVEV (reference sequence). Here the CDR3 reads CASSLFSGTSTDTQYF. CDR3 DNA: TGTGCCAGCAGTTTATTCAGCGGGACTAGCACAGATACGCAGTATTTT.

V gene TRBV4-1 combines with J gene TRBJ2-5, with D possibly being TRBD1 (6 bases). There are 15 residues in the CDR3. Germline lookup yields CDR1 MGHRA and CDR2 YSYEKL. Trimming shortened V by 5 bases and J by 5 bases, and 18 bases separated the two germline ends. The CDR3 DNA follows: TGCGCCAGCAGCTTCCGTACAGGGTTAGGGGAGACCCAGTACTTC. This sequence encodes CASSFRTGLGETQYF.